This T cell receptor (beta chain) stems from a study of CD8 T cells in Susac syndrome. Study information: Clinical remission applied to roughly 8 sequenced Susac syndrome patients, and roughly 6 had active disease. The study, taken as a whole, reports: Clonal expansion was not seen in any Susac syndrome CD4+ T cell repertoire.

cDNA came from approximately 0.5 to 1 ug RNA primed by random hexamers. One entry per CDR3 protein, called by TCRdb with MiXCR from the immunoSEQ multiplex PCR reads. In the table there are about 140,000 distinct CDR3 sequences, more than 85% of which are singletons. Negative isolation was used for CD8+ and CD4+ T cells and FACS enrichment for TEMRA cells. Remarks on this clonotype: Its antigen is not known.

The germline V gene has CDR1 SGHRS and CDR2 YFSETQ. Trimming cost V 4 bases and J 0 bases, with 11 bases left between them. The CDR3 is made up of 14 amino acids. This TCR was recovered from a human donor with Susac syndrome. Sequencing used CD4+ T cells from PBMCs. The gene calls are TRBV5-1 and TRBJ2-7; tentatively, D is TRBD1 or TRBD2 (5 bases each). This chain's CDR3 is CASSVWDGSYEQYF. The CDR3 nucleotides are TGCGCCAGCAGCGTATGGGACGGCTCCTACGAGCAGTACTTC.